This T cell receptor beta chain appears in the sequencing data of a study of blood T cells in healthy people across ages. Study-wide results and limits: There was a strong correlation between TCR beta diversity and naive T cell percentage.

A second PCR, run for roughly 7 to 11 cycles, used a sample-barcoded 5' primer plus a J-beta primer mix. Each cDNA molecule received a tag from a template-switch adaptor that had 12 random nucleotides. Per sample, CDR3-containing paired-end reads numbered at least 3 million. From the 5' RACE reads, TCRdb called clonotypes with MiXCR, one entry per CDR3 protein. The table includes 950,000 to 1,200,000 distinct CDR3 sequences, more than 30% detected once. This CDR3 has 15 amino acids. Trimming cost V 3 bases and J 5 bases, with 14 bases left between them. The germline V gene encodes CDR1 DFQATT and CDR2 SNEGSKA (reference sequence). Comment on this clonotype: Its matching antigen is unknown.

Peripheral blood, about 9.3 milliliters per donor, was collected. The sample comprised blood. This clonotype was sampled from a man aged 18 to 35 in good health. The chain couples TRBV20-1 to TRBJ1-6, with a tentative D call TRBD1 (6 bases). CDR3 in DNA: TGCAGTGCTAGGGAACTGCAGGGGAATAATTCACCCCTCCACTTT. Translation gives CSARELQGNNSPLHF.